The count of the clone carrying this TCR beta chain is one. The sample is drawn from a study of blood T cell repertoires in COVID-19. Study at large: COVID-19 samples collected from the United States, Italy and Spain covered acute and convalescent phases. Sources were T cells, B-cell-depleted T cells, or PBMCs; the material itself was cDNA or gDNA.

Original processing notes: Amplification with reference gene primers provided the estimates of nucleated cell counts. The repertoire was sequenced with immunoSEQ multiplex PCR; TCRdb's copy has only in-frame clones and lacks some. That table is the source of V, J and clone size, and D and trimming were worked out from the DNA. The sample has 200,000 to 250,000 clones, 80% seen once. The CDR3 is 14 residues long. Germline lookup yields CDR1 MNHEY and CDR2 SVGAGI. The V and J ends lost 8 bases and 0 bases respectively, with 13 bases between them. Participants came from roughly 23 US areas, aged about 18 to 95 years.

This receptor was taken from a woman in her 40s with acute COVID-19. This chain uses TRBV6-5 with TRBJ1-2; D may be TRBD1 (5 bases). The sample consisted of PBMCs or T cells enriched from blood (not recorded which). The CDR3 region is CASGLGGANYGYTF. The CDR3 region has the DNA TGTGCCAGCGGGCTCGGGGGGGCTAACTATGGCTACACCTTC.